This entry concerns a single T cell receptor (beta chain). What it binds is not known. This CDR3 has 13 residues. V lost 4 bases and J lost 14, with 19 bases in between. The germline CDR1 and CDR2 sequences are MGHRA and YSYEKL. Next came a second PCR, run for about 6 to 11 cycles, which used a sample-barcoded 5' primer along with a J-beta primer mix. Per sample, CDR3-containing paired-end reads numbered at least 2.5 million. MiXCR, applied by TCRdb to the 5' RACE reads, yields one record per CDR3 protein. The sample includes about 750,000 distinct CDR3 sequences, roughly 50% of them seen just once. This sample stems from a study of blood T cells in healthy people across ages. Study observations and caveats: Per million T cells, TCR beta diversity dropped about linearly as age rose.

The specimen sequenced was blood. This chain connects TRBV4-1 to TRBJ2-3; D perhaps matches TRBD2 (7 bases). The TCR comes from a man of 80 years or more in good health. The CDR3 protein is CASSPWGGTYAYF. The CDR3 nucleotides read TGCGCCAGCAGCCCATGGGGAGGGACATACGCGTATTTT.